One and the same sample provided the 26 T cell receptor beta chains below, sequenced in a study of blood T cell repertoires in COVID-19. TCRdb's table, derived via immunoSEQ multiplex PCR, lists solely in-frame clones and lacks some. The sample carries about 370,000 clones, approximately 89% recorded once. Sequenced: peripheral blood. All receptors come from a woman in her 30s with COVID-19, enrolled during active disease.

The chain links TRBV5-1 to TRBJ2-7, with a tentative D call TRBD1 (5 bases). The V end was cut by 3 bases, the J end by 2 bases, with 12 bases between. The CDR3 has 14 amino acids. CDR1 and CDR2 from the germline V gene are SGHRS and YFSETQ. The CDR3 is CASSSQGLPYEQYF. The CDR3, as DNA: TGCGCCAGCAGCTCGCAGGGTCTGCCCTACGAGCAGTACTTC.

This chain's CDR3 is CASSPKGTVGKQYF. CDR3 bases: TGTGCCAGCAGCCCTAAAGGGACAGTCGGCAAGCAGTACTTC. The chain employs TRBV7-9 and TRBJ2-7; 7 bases fit TRBD1. Germline V gives CDR1 SEHNR, CDR2 FQNEAQ (reference sequence). This CDR3 has 14 amino acids. Germline trimming cut 5 bases from V and 8 bases from J; bases unmatched to any gene: 12.

This clone has a single count. This sequence joins TRBV2 and TRBJ2-5; 7 bases are a match to TRBD1. Germline V gives CDR1 SNHLY, CDR2 FYNNEI. V lost 7 bases and J lost 1; bases outside the gene matches: 12. The CDR3 extends over 16 amino acids. The DNA for the CDR3 is TGTGCCAGCACCGGGGAAGGGGGCCGGGCCCAAGAGACCCAGTACTTC. Protein: CASTGEGGRAQETQYF.

This chain connects TRBV6-5 to TRBJ2-3; tentative D call: TRBD2 (6 bases). The V gene lost 4 bases and the J gene lost 7 bases, with 21 bases spanning the gap. CDR1 and CDR2 from the germline V gene are MNHEY and SVGAGI. The CDR3 sequence is 16 residues long. The CDR3: CASSSVTGAPSNTQYF. CDR3 nucleotide sequence: TGTGCCAGCAGTTCGGTGACGGGAGCGCCCTCTAATACGCAGTATTTT.

The chain employs TRBV4-1 and TRBJ1-1; no definite D call. The CDR3 covers 13 residues. V was shortened by 2 bases and J by 3 bases, with 7 bases between the two germline ends. The germline CDR1 and CDR2 sequences are MGHRA and YSYEKL. The CDR3 spells CASSQLGYTEAFF. The CDR3 DNA is TGCGCCAGCAGCCAACTCGGGTACACTGAAGCTTTCTTT.

J is TRBJ1-5 and V is TRBV10-3; D ambiguous. This CDR3 is built from 14 residues. V lost 5 bases and J 6 bases, leaving 14 bases between the germline ends. CDR1 and CDR2 from the germline V gene are ENHRY and SYGVKD. The CDR3 reads CAISPDPTVQPQHF. CDR3 nucleotide sequence: TGTGCCATCAGTCCCGACCCGACTGTTCAGCCCCAGCATTTT.

V and J are TRBV25-1 and TRBJ2-7; D ambiguous. Germline lookup yields CDR1 MGHDK and CDR2 SYGVNS. This CDR3 has 15 amino acids. Trimming removed 5 bases at V and 0 bases at J, with 14 bases between. In DNA, the CDR3 is TGTGCCAGCAGTCCCCCCGACTCGAGCTCCTACGAGCAGTACTTC. It specifies CASSPPDSSSYEQYF.

The chain couples TRBV5-5 to TRBJ2-1; TRBD1 might be the D (5 bases). This CDR3 is 12 amino acids long. With 4 bases removed from V and 10 bases from J, the gap between germline ends came to 12 bases. Per the germline V gene, CDR1 is SGHKS and CDR2 is YYEKEE (reference sequence). The chain's CDR3 is CASSLQGYEQFF. The CDR3 DNA sequence: TGTGCCAGCAGCCTCCAGGGCTACGAGCAGTTCTTC.

This rearrangement joins TRBV7-8 to TRBJ2-7; no clear D gene. The CDR3 runs 14 residues. In germline, CDR1 is SGHVS, CDR2 FQNEAQ. V was pared by 1 base and J by 2 bases, with 9 bases between. The CDR3 DNA reads TGTGCCAGCAGCTTAGGACATCCGACCTACGAGCAGTACTTC. Amino acids: CASSLGHPTYEQYF.

A few counts support this clone. The chain is built from TRBV11-2 and TRBJ2-2; D perhaps matches TRBD2 (6 bases). Germline-derived CDR1 and CDR2 are SGHAT and FQNNGV. The CDR3 is 11 residues long. V was trimmed by 7 bases and J by 12 bases, leaving 12 bases between them. DNA of the CDR3: TGTGCCAGCACCGGGAGTCAGCAGCTGTTTTTT. Translating it yields CASTGSQQLFF.

The rearrangement links TRBV10-3 to TRBJ2-7, with 12 bases lining up with TRBD2. The CDR3 loop spans 13 amino acids. The trim removed 6 bases at V and 4 bases at J, leaving 1 base unmatched. CDR1 and CDR2 (germline): ENHRY, SYGVKD. This chain's CDR3 is CAIRGTSGYEQYF. CDR3 DNA sequence: TGTGCCATCAGGGGGACTAGCGGGTACGAGCAGTACTTC.

The chain employs TRBV6-5 and TRBJ2-6; D call uncertain. The CDR3 contains 15 residues. CDR1 is MNHEY and CDR2 is SVGAGI in the germline V gene. Between the trimmed V and J ends, which lost 6 bases and 0 bases, there was a span of 9 bases. The CDR3 sequence: CASSPTVSGANVLTF. CDR3 nucleotides: TGTGCCAGCAGCCCCACGGTCTCTGGGGCCAACGTCCTGACTTTC.

This clone was detected only once. This chain links TRBV28 with TRBJ1-4, with D tentatively TRBD1 (5 bases). The V and J ends lost 3 bases and 7 bases respectively, with 12 bases between them. This CDR3 comprises 14 residues. Germline V gene lookup returns CDR1 MDHEN and CDR2 SYDVKM. Here the CDR3 DNA reads TGTGCCAGCAGTTTTCCCGGGGGGGTTGAAAAACTGTTTTTT. Translation gives CASSFPGGVEKLFF. The complete variable domain, with remaining parts taken from reference TRBV28 and TRBJ1-4, reads DVKVTQSSRYLVKRTGEKVFLECVQDMDHENMFWYRQDPGLGLRLIYFSYDVKMKEKGDIPEGYSVSREKKERFSLILESASTNQTSMYLCASSFPGGVEKLFFGSGTQLSVL.

The V gene is TRBV4-1, the J gene TRBJ2-2; TRBD2 agrees at 12 bases. CDR3 length: 17 amino acids. Germline CDR1 and CDR2: MGHRA and YSYEKL. V gave up 2 bases and J gave up 3 bases; unmatched junction bases: 4. The CDR3 here is CASSQPRLAGDTGELFF. CDR3 in DNA: TGCGCCAGCAGCCAACCAAGACTAGCGGGGGACACCGGGGAGCTGTTTTTT.

This rearrangement joins TRBV20-1 to TRBJ2-1, with TRBD1 identical over 8 bases. The CDR3 is made up of 16 amino acids. CDR1 is DFQATT and CDR2 is SNEGSKA in the germline V gene (reference sequence). With V trimmed by 3 bases and J by 0 bases, 7 bases remained unmatched. The CDR3 DNA is TGCAGTGCTAGTAGCCAGGGGGCCAACTCCTACAATGAGCAGTTCTTC. Translating it yields CSASSQGANSYNEQFF.

The rearrangement links TRBV4-1 to TRBJ2-7, with 8 bases lining up with TRBD2. This CDR3 is 15 amino acids long. CDR1 is MGHRA, CDR2 YSYEKL, per germline. The junction had 7 bases not matched to a gene; V was cut back by 1 base and J by 5 bases. The CDR3 loop is CASSQVTSGWDEQYF. CDR3 bases: TGCGCCAGCAGCCAAGTCACTAGCGGTTGGGACGAGCAGTACTTC.

This clone was recorded a few times. The CDR3: CASGGQGAYEQYF. The CDR3 nucleotides read TGTGCCAGTGGGGGCCAGGGGGCCTACGAGCAGTACTTC. The rearrangement uses TRBV19 and TRBJ2-7; 7 nucleotides align to TRBD1. Per germline, CDR1 LNHDA and CDR2 SQIVND (reference sequence). The CDR3 has 13 residues. Unmatched junction bases numbered 6, after V lost 8 bases and J lost 2 bases.

J is TRBJ2-7 and V is TRBV6-5; D gene unclear. The CDR3 is made up of 13 amino acids. Germline values: CDR1 MNHEY, CDR2 SVGAGI. Trimming cost V 7 bases and J 2 bases, with 12 bases left between them. CDR3 DNA sequence: TGTGCCAGCACTAGTCTTTTAACCTACGAGCAGTACTTC. It specifies CASTSLLTYEQYF.

This chain links TRBV30 with TRBJ1-1; maybe TRBD1 (5 bases). The V end was cut by 1 base, the J end by 8 bases, with 8 bases between. In germline, CDR1 is GTSNPN, CDR2 SVGIG (reference sequence). The CDR3 spans 11 residues. The CDR3 spells CAWSGQSEAFF. The CDR3, as DNA: TGTGCCTGGAGTGGACAGAGCGAAGCTTTCTTT.

V is TRBV29-1 and J is TRBJ2-1, with TRBD2 matching 12 bases. This CDR3 spans 16 amino acids. In germline, CDR1 is SQVTM, CDR2 ANQGSEA. Germline trimming cut 4 bases from V and 4 bases from J; bases unmatched to any gene: 8. The CDR3 is CSVGTLAGGLYNEQFF. The CDR3 DNA reads TGCAGCGTTGGCACGCTAGCGGGAGGGCTTTACAATGAGCAGTTCTTC.

This clone has at least ten counts. This rearrangement joins TRBV7-9 to TRBJ2-2; the match to TRBD1 covers 8 bases. V lost 6 bases and J lost 6; bases outside the gene matches: 12. The germline V gene encodes CDR1 SEHNR and CDR2 FQNEAQ (reference sequence). The CDR3 covers 16 residues. CDR3 sequence reads: CASSRQGTGRSGELFF. As DNA, the CDR3 is TGTGCCAGCAGTAGACAGGGGACGGGGAGATCCGGGGAGCTGTTTTTT.

This clone was seen a handful of times. The chain links TRBV2 to TRBJ2-1; 7 bases are shared with TRBD2. J lost 6 bases, V lost 6 bases, and 8 bases had no gene match. The CDR3 loop spans 14 amino acids. Per germline, CDR1 SNHLY and CDR2 FYNNEI. This CDR3 is CASRGGLGGNEQFF. In DNA, the CDR3 is TGTGCCAGCAGAGGCGGACTAGGCGGCAATGAGCAGTTCTTC.

The rearrangement joins TRBV9 to TRBJ2-1, with 9 positions matching TRBD2. Germline loops: CDR1 SGDLS, CDR2 YYNGEE. The length of the CDR3 is 15 residues. With V trimmed by 0 bases and J by 7 bases, 5 bases remained unmatched. The CDR3 protein is CASSVVAGGSNEQFF. CDR3 DNA: TGTGCCAGCAGCGTAGTTGCGGGAGGGTCAAATGAGCAGTTCTTC.

This clone has just one count. This chain connects TRBV28 to TRBJ2-3, with 9 nucleotides matching TRBD2. The trim removed 5 bases at V and 2 bases at J, leaving 8 bases unmatched. CDR3 length: 16 residues. Per the germline V gene, CDR1 is MDHEN and CDR2 is SYDVKM. CDR3 bases: TGTGCCAGCAGTCCCCCCCTAGCGGGATCCACAGATACGCAGTATTTT. Amino acid sequence: CASSPPLAGSTDTQYF.

This chain links TRBV12-3 or TRBV12-4 with TRBJ2-5; no definite D call. The CDR3 runs 13 residues. Trimming took off 4 bases at V and 2 bases at J, with 8 bases between the two ends. Here the CDR3 reads CASSSDIQETQYF. In DNA, the CDR3 is TGTGCCAGCAGTTCCGACATACAAGAGACCCAGTACTTC.

CDR3 sequence (DNA): TGTGCCTGGAACGGGGGACAGGCTAACACCGGGGAGCTGTTTTTT. Translation gives CAWNGGQANTGELFF. The J gene is TRBJ2-2, the V gene TRBV30; 8 nucleotides line up with TRBD1. V was clipped by 4 bases and J by 2 bases; unmatched bases: 6. The CDR3 runs 15 residues. The V gene's germline CDR1 is GTSNPN and CDR2 SVGIG (reference sequence).